The rows below give T cell receptor beta chains drawn from one sample of a study of shared clonotypes between healthy human individuals. Libraries were prepared by immunoSEQ multiplex PCR; TCRdb keeps only in-frame clonotypes and omits some of them. The data hold around 450,000 clones, with about four fifths observed a single time. Sequencing was carried out using PBMCs. The receptors here all came from a woman between 40 and 50 years old in good health. Some clones in this sample may be carry-over from other donors' samples. The CDR3 runs from the conserved cysteine through the conserved F or W. The order of the fields is J gene, V gene, D gene, clone size, CDR3 DNA, CDR3 protein. A D gene is named only where the DNA matches it firmly. Size values are once, few and many counts, or a class for expanded clones, and some rows have none.

J: TRBJ2-6; V: TRBV27; D: TRBD1; size: -; DNA: TGTGCCAGCAGTTTCCAGGGGGCTGGATCCGGGGCCAACGTCCTGACTTTC; CDR3: CASSFQGAGSGANVLTF
J: TRBJ2-3; V: TRBV13; D: TRBD2; size: once; DNA: TGTGCCAGCAGCTTAAACGCGGGAGCCACAGATACGCAGTATTTT; CDR3: CASSLNAGATDTQYF
J: TRBJ1-5; V: TRBV19; D: TRBD1; size: once; DNA: TGTGCCAGTAGTATAACACTTTACACGACAGGGGGAGATCAGCCCCAGCATTTT; CDR3: CASSITLYTTGGDQPQHF
J: TRBJ2-7; V: TRBV7-2; D: TRBD1; size: -; DNA: TGTGCCAGCAGCCCAGGGACAGGTGGGTTCTACGAGCAGTACTTC; CDR3: CASSPGTGGFYEQYF
J: TRBJ2-1; V: TRBV11-2; D: TRBD2; size: few; DNA: TGTGCCAGCAGCTTACTAGCGGAAAACAATGAGCAGTTCTTC; CDR3: CASSLLAENNEQFF
J: TRBJ1-6; V: TRBV4-1; D: -; size: -; DNA: TGCGCCAGCAGCCGCGAGCCCGGGGAGAATAATTCACCCCTCCACTTT; CDR3: CASSREPGENNSPLHF
J: TRBJ2-7; V: TRBV2; D: -; size: -; DNA: TGTGCCAGCAGTACGCGCGGGATCGCCTACGAGCAGTACTTC; CDR3: CASSTRGIAYEQYF
J: TRBJ2-7; V: TRBV6-5; D: -; size: -; DNA: TGTGCCAGCAGTTACGGTCAACGGACATTACCCTACGAGCAGTACTTC; CDR3: CASSYGQRTLPYEQYF
J: TRBJ2-1; V: TRBV7-7; D: -; size: -; DNA: TGTGCTAGCAGCTTAGAAGGCGGCTCCTACAATGAGCAGTTCTTC; CDR3: CASSLEGGSYNEQFF
J: TRBJ2-3; V: TRBV6-4; D: TRBD1; size: -; DNA: TGTGCCAGCAGTGAAGGGACAGGTGATACAGATACGCAGTATTTT; CDR3: CASSEGTGDTDTQYF
J: TRBJ2-2; V: TRBV27; D: -; size: -; DNA: TGTGCCAGCAGTTCGTCCCCCGCCGGGGAGCTGTTTTTT; CDR3: CASSSSPAGELFF
J: TRBJ2-7; V: TRBV5-4; D: TRBD1; size: -; DNA: TGTGCCAGCAGCTTGAAGGGGGCGGGCGAGCAGTACTTC; CDR3: CASSLKGAGEQYF
J: TRBJ2-1; V: TRBV9; D: -; size: -; DNA: TGTGCCAGCAGCGTAGGGGGTGCCTCCTACAATGAGCAGTTCTTC; CDR3: CASSVGGASYNEQFF
J: TRBJ2-1; V: TRBV7-9; D: -; size: -; DNA: TGTGCCAGCAGCTTAGAGGGTGAGCAGTTCTTC; CDR3: CASSLEGEQFF
J: TRBJ1-6; V: TRBV14; D: -; size: -; DNA: TGTGCCAGCAGCCCCAGTGGGTCACCCCTCCACTTT; CDR3: CASSPSGSPLHF
J: TRBJ1-3; V: TRBV10-3; D: -; size: -; DNA: TGTGCCATCACCGCGGAAGGTTTGGGAAACACCATATATTTT; CDR3: CAITAEGLGNTIYF
J: TRBJ1-1; V: TRBV5-4; D: TRBD1; size: -; DNA: TGTGCCAGCAGCTTCGGAGGACAGGGGAACACTGAAGCTTTCTTT; CDR3: CASSFGGQGNTEAFF
J: TRBJ2-5; V: TRBV5-1; D: TRBD2; size: -; DNA: TGCGCCAGCAGGAAGCGGGGATACCAAGAGACCCAGTACTTC; CDR3: CASRKRGYQETQYF
J: TRBJ2-7; V: TRBV2; D: -; size: -; DNA: TGTGCCAGCAGGGGGCTGTACGAGCAGTACTTC; CDR3: CASRGLYEQYF
J: TRBJ1-1; V: TRBV2; D: -; size: -; DNA: TGTGCCAGCAGCAACCAGGGTTTGAACACTGAAGCTTTCTTT; CDR3: CASSNQGLNTEAFF
J: TRBJ2-7; V: TRBV7-8; D: -; size: -; DNA: TGTGCCAGCAGCCTTCGTTCGGGGACCTACGAGCAGTACTTC; CDR3: CASSLRSGTYEQYF
J: TRBJ2-7; V: TRBV2; D: TRBD1; size: -; DNA: TGTGCCAGCAGTGAAAGGACGACAGGGTTGGGCGAGCAGTACTTC; CDR3: CASSERTTGLGEQYF
J: TRBJ2-1; V: TRBV5-1; D: -; size: -; DNA: TGCGCCAGCAGCTTGGGACTCCGGGCCTACAATGAGCAGTTCTTC; CDR3: CASSLGLRAYNEQFF
J: TRBJ2-3; V: TRBV6-1; D: TRBD2; size: few; DNA: TGTGCCACCAGAGCGGGACCTTACACAGATACGCAGTATTTT; CDR3: CATRAGPYTDTQYF
J: TRBJ2-7; V: TRBV2; D: TRBD2; size: -; DNA: TGTGCCAGCATTAGAACTGAGCGGGAGGGGGAGCAGTACTTC; CDR3: CASIRTEREGEQYF
J: TRBJ2-1; V: TRBV28; D: -; size: -; DNA: TGTGCCAGCAGTGAGGGGGGTTCGGACAATGAGCAGTTCTTC; CDR3: CASSEGGSDNEQFF
J: TRBJ2-3; V: TRBV7-3; D: TRBD2; size: -; DNA: TGTGCCAGCAGCATGAGCGGGGGGACCACAGATACGCAGTATTTT; CDR3: CASSMSGGTTDTQYF
J: TRBJ2-1; V: TRBV11-3; D: TRBD2; size: -; DNA: TGTGCCAGCAGTCTTAGACTAGCGGGAGTCAATGAGCAGTTCTTC; CDR3: CASSLRLAGVNEQFF
J: TRBJ2-6; V: TRBV2; D: -; size: -; DNA: TGTGCCAGCAGTTACACAAGTGCCGGGGCCAACGTCCTGACTTTC; CDR3: CASSYTSAGANVLTF
J: TRBJ2-7; V: TRBV5-1; D: -; size: -; DNA: TGCGCCAGCAGCCAGGCGGGCTCCTACGAGCAGTACTTC; CDR3: CASSQAGSYEQYF
J: TRBJ1-2; V: TRBV4-1; D: -; size: -; DNA: TGCGCCAGCAGCCAATTAGGGTTTATGGATGGCTACACCTTC; CDR3: CASSQLGFMDGYTF
J: TRBJ1-5; V: TRBV4-2; D: -; size: many; DNA: TGTGCCAGCAGCCAAAATCTGGGTGTCCAGCCCCAGCATTTT; CDR3: CASSQNLGVQPQHF
J: TRBJ2-3; V: TRBV12-2; D: -; size: -; DNA: TGTGCAAGTCGCACCGGGACTAGACTTTCCACAGATACGCAGTATTTT; CDR3: CASRTGTRLSTDTQYF